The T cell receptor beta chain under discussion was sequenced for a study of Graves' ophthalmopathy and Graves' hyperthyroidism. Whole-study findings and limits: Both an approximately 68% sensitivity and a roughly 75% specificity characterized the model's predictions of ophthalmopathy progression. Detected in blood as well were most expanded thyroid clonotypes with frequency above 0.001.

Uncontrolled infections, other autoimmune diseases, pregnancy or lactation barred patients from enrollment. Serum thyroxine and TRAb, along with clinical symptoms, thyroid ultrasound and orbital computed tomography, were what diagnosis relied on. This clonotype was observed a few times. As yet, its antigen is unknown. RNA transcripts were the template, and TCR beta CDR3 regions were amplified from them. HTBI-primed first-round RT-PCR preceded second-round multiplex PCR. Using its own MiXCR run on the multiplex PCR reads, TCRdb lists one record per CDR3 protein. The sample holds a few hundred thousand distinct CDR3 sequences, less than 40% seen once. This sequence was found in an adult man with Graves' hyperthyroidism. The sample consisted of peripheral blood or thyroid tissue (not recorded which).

The CDR3 bases are TGTGCCAGCAGCTCCCCGGGACCCAACTCTGGGGCCAACGTCCTGACTTTC. It translates to CASSSPGPNSGANVLTF. The gene calls are TRBV13 and TRBJ2-6, with D perhaps TRBD1 or TRBD2 (5 bases each). Looked up from germline, CDR1 is PRHDT and CDR2 is FYEKMQ (reference sequence). V dropped 4 bases and J dropped 0 bases, with 13 bases sitting between them. This CDR3 has 17 amino acids.